This T cell receptor beta chain is drawn from a study of CD8 T cells in Susac syndrome. Germline CDR1 reads SNHLY; CDR2 reads FYNNEI. The ends were cut back, 7 bases at V and 5 bases at J, with 11 bases in the middle. The CDR3 loop spans 12 amino acids. This clonotype appeared a single time. When the RNA was reverse transcribed, random hexamers were used with an input of about 0.45 to 1 ug. One entry per CDR3 protein, called by TCRdb with MiXCR from the immunoSEQ multiplex PCR reads. This sample yields 150,000 to 200,000 distinct CDR3 sequences, of which approximately 94% are seen a single time; about 0.1% belongs to the top ten.

Specimen: CD4+ T cells from PBMCs. The chain joins TRBV2 to TRBJ1-1; D is perhaps TRBD1 (6 bases). The receptor's source is a human donor with multiple sclerosis. This CDR3 reads CASTPGATEAFF. The DNA for the CDR3 is TGTGCCAGCACCCCAGGGGCTACTGAAGCTTTCTTT.